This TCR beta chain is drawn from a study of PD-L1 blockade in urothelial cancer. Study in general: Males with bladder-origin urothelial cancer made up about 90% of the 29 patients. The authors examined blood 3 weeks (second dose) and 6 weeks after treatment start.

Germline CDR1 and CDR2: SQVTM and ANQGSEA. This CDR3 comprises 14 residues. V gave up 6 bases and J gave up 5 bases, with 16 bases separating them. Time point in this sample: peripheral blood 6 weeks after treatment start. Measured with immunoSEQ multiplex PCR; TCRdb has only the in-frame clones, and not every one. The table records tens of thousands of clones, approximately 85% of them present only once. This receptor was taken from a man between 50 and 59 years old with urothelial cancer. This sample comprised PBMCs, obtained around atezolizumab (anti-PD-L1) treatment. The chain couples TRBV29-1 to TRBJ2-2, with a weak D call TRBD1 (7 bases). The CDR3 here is CSVGDRDWTGELFF. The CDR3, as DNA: TGCAGCGTGGGCGACAGGGACTGGACCGGGGAGCTGTTTTTT.